The 29 T cell receptor beta chains given below trace back to one sample, sequenced in a study of preoperative IRX-2 immunotherapy in early breast cancer. Profiling relied on immunoSEQ multiplex PCR, and the TCRdb table lists in-frame clones only, not all of them. The repertoire holds around 34,000 clones, with 90% to 95% as singletons. The treatment here: preoperative locoregional IRX-2 cytokine immunotherapy. Sample collection occurred from a patient treated with IRX-2 immunotherapy. Receptors originate from a human donor with breast cancer.

CDR3 nucleotide sequence: TGTGCCAGCAGTTGGCAGGGGCAAGAGACCCAGTACTTC. Protein sequence: CASSWQGQETQYF. The chain carries TRBV27 and TRBJ2-5; D is possibly TRBD1 (6 bases). Germline V gives CDR1 MNHEY, CDR2 SMNVEV (reference sequence). This CDR3 has 13 residues. V lost 4 bases, J lost 2 bases, and 8 bases lay in between.

The gene calls are TRBV5-6 and TRBJ1-1, with a possible D match to TRBD1 (5 bases). Germline CDR1 is SGHDT and CDR2 is YYEEEE. This CDR3 is built from 16 residues. Between the trimmed V and J ends, which lost 4 bases and 1 base, there was a span of 17 bases. The CDR3 nucleotides are TGTGCCAGCAGCCCGCGACGGGGGACGGGGAACACTGAAGCTTTCTTT. Translating it yields CASSPRRGTGNTEAFF.

This chain's CDR3 is CASSVSPRDSKRNSPLHF. CDR3 in DNA: TGTGCCAGCAGCGTAAGTCCAAGGGACAGCAAACGAAATTCACCCCTCCACTTT. The rearrangement joins TRBV9 to TRBJ1-6; 7 bases map to TRBD1. V dropped 1 base and J dropped 7; count of bases not matched to a gene: 14. The CDR3 runs to 18 residues. Germline assignment: CDR1 SGDLS and CDR2 YYNGEE.

This clone was counted once. The chain recombines TRBV5-5 with TRBJ2-2, with TRBD1 identical over 12 bases. The CDR3 runs to 16 residues. Per the germline V gene, CDR1 is SGHKS and CDR2 is YYEKEE (reference sequence). The J segment lost 6 bases and the V segment lost 2 bases, leaving 5 bases of the junction unmatched. As DNA, the CDR3 is TGTGCCAGCAGCTTTCTGGGACAGGGGGCAGCCGGGGAGCTGTTTTTT. It codes for CASSFLGQGAAGELFF.

CDR3 residues: CASSVSGRNYEQYF. CDR3 in DNA: TGTGCCAGCAGCGTCAGCGGGCGCAACTACGAGCAGTACTTC. The chain has TRBV9 and TRBJ2-7, with a weak D call TRBD2 (6 bases). This CDR3 is built from 14 residues. Trimming took 2 bases from V and 3 from J, leaving 12 bases between them. CDR1 and CDR2 (germline): SGDLS, YYNGEE.

The rearrangement joins TRBV18 to TRBJ1-1, with unresolved D. The V gene's germline CDR1 is KGHSH and CDR2 LQKENI. The CDR3 sequence is 16 residues long. The V and J ends lost 1 base and 0 bases respectively, with 12 bases between them. CDR3 in amino acids: CASSPQDARMNTEAFF. The CDR3 nucleotides read TGTGCCAGCTCACCACAAGATGCAAGAATGAACACTGAAGCTTTCTTT. Based on the CDR3 plus reference TRBV18 and TRBJ1-1, the full variable domain is NAGVMQNPRHLVRRRGQEARLRCSPMKGHSHVYWYRQLPEEGLKFMVYLQKENIIDESGMPKERFSAEFPKEGPSILRIQQVVRGDSAAYFCASSPQDARMNTEAFFGQGTRLTVV.

This sequence joins TRBV9 and TRBJ2-6; D ambiguous. The V gene lost 4 bases and the J gene lost 1 base, with 0 bases spanning the gap. The CDR3 contains 12 residues. CDR1 SGDLS and CDR2 YYNGEE come from the germline V gene. The CDR3 loop reads CASSSGANVLTF. For the CDR3, the DNA is TGTGCCAGCAGCTCTGGGGCCAACGTCCTGACTTTC.

The chain links TRBV7-2 to TRBJ1-6; possibly TRBD1 for D (5 bases). With 5 bases removed from V and 14 bases from J, the gap between germline ends came to 13 bases. CDR1 is SGHTA, CDR2 FQGNSA, per germline. There are 12 residues in the CDR3. The CDR3 DNA reads TGTGCCAGCAGCGTCACAGGCGGCGCCCTCCACTTT. Translating gives CASSVTGGALHF.

The V gene is TRBV9, the J gene TRBJ1-6; D is uncertain. The V end lost 0 bases, the J end lost 5 bases, and 9 bases lay between the germline ends. The V gene's germline CDR1 is SGDLS and CDR2 YYNGEE. This CDR3 comprises 15 residues. The CDR3 DNA follows: TGTGCCAGCAGCGTAGACCAGATCGATAATTCACCCCTCCACTTT. Translated: CASSVDQIDNSPLHF.

The chain uses TRBV6-6 and TRBJ1-2, with D hard to call. The germline V and J ends were trimmed by 9 bases and 4 bases, with 15 bases remaining between them. This CDR3 has 13 amino acids. CDR1 MNHNY and CDR2 SVGAGI come from the germline V gene (reference sequence). CDR3 residues: CASSQRELYGYTF. CDR3 DNA: TGTGCCAGTTCCCAGAGGGAACTCTATGGCTACACCTTC.

Comment on this clone: The junction differs from germline at one of its ends, possibly a read error. The chain uses TRBV11-2 and TRBJ2-1, with D hard to call. CDR3 size: 14 residues. In germline, CDR1 is SGHAT, CDR2 FQNNGV. The CDR3 nucleotides are TGTGCCAGCACCTTATCCTCTTCCTACAATGAGCAGTTCTTC. Translating it yields CASTLSSSYNEQFF.

A note on this clone: Germline and junction disagree at one end, which may indicate a read error. The chain has TRBV7-7 and TRBJ1-1, with 7 bases aligning to TRBD1. CDR1 SSHAT and CDR2 FNYEAQ come from the germline V gene (reference sequence). There are 13 residues in the CDR3. CDR3: CASSIRQGTEAFF. The CDR3 region has the DNA TGTGCTAGCAGCATCCGACAGGGAACTGAAGCTTTCTTT. Full variable domain (rest looked up from reference TRBV7-7 and TRBJ1-1): GAGVSQSPRYKVTKRGQDVTLRCDPISSHATLYWYQQALGQGPEFLTYFNYEAQPDKSGLPSDRFSAERPEGSISTLTIQRTEQRDSAMYRCASSIRQGTEAFFGQGTRLTVV.

The chain couples TRBV21-1 to TRBJ2-7; TRBD2 is taken as the D call from the table, unchecked against the DNA. TRBV21-1 is a known pseudogene. The length of the CDR3 is 16 residues. The CDR3 is CASSRGEWGFAYEQYF. Here the CDR3 DNA reads TGTGCCAGCAGCAGGGGGGAGTGGGGGTTCGCTTACGAGCAGTACTTC.

This chain links TRBV19 with TRBJ2-2; D not resolved. This CDR3 region has 13 residues. Germline V gene lookup returns CDR1 LNHDA and CDR2 SQIVND (reference sequence). The V gene lost 2 bases and the J gene lost 5 bases, with 6 bases spanning the gap. This CDR3 reads CASSIYGTGELFF. CDR3 sequence (DNA): TGTGCCAGTAGTATATACGGTACCGGGGAGCTGTTTTTT.

This rearrangement joins TRBV21-1 to TRBJ2-1; the table's D call TRBD2 went unverified against the DNA. TRBV21-1 constitutes a pseudogene. CDR3 length equals 15 residues. The CDR3 region has the DNA TGTGCCAGCAGCATCCTAGCGGAACCCTACAATGAGCAGTTCTTC. It encodes CASSILAEPYNEQFF.

The genes are TRBV19 and TRBJ2-5; no definite D call. This CDR3 contains 12 residues. Looked up from germline, CDR1 is LNHDA and CDR2 is SQIVND (reference sequence). Trimming pared 8 bases from V and 2 bases from J, leaving 9 bases between. The CDR3 protein is CASEAPQETQYF. CDR3 in DNA: TGTGCCAGTGAGGCCCCACAAGAGACCCAGTACTTC.

The rearrangement joins TRBV28 to TRBJ1-2; 7 positions agree with TRBD1. Germline lookup yields CDR1 MDHEN and CDR2 SYDVKM. The CDR3 totals 14 residues. Germline trimming cut 7 bases from V and 5 bases from J; bases unmatched to any gene: 10. In DNA, the CDR3 is TGTGCCAGCACTATAATAGGGGGCTTTTATGGCTACACCTTC. Translation: CASTIIGGFYGYTF.

The chain carries TRBV11-2 and TRBJ2-5; D ambiguous. Per germline, CDR1 SGHAT and CDR2 FQNNGV. The CDR3 totals 13 residues. Trimming cost V 4 bases and J 4 bases, with 10 bases left between them. CDR3 amino acids: CASSSWDRETQYF. CDR3 nucleotides: TGTGCCAGCAGCTCTTGGGATAGAGAGACCCAGTACTTC. Full variable domain (outside the CDR3, taken from reference TRBV11-2 and TRBJ2-5): EAGVAQSPRYKIIEKRQSVAFWCNPISGHATLYWYQQILGQGPKLLIQFQNNGVVDDSQLPKDRFSAERLKGVDSTLKIQPAKLEDSAVYLCASSSWDRETQYFGPGTRLLVL.

This chain links TRBV10-1 with TRBJ1-5; D remains unclear. The CDR3 loop spans 12 amino acids. Germline assignment: CDR1 WNHNN and CDR2 SYGVQD (reference sequence). V dropped 0 bases and J dropped 7 bases, with 4 bases sitting between them. The CDR3, as DNA: TGCGCCAGCAGTGAGTCTGGACAGCCCCAGCATTTT. Its translation: CASSESGQPQHF.

The V call is TRBV6-4, the J call TRBJ1-1; D ambiguous. Germline lookup yields CDR1 MRHNA and CDR2 SNTAGT. This CDR3 has 13 amino acids. V lost 2 bases, J lost 1 base, and 5 bases lay in between. The CDR3 DNA is TGTGCCAGCAGTGACAGGGAGAACACTGAAGCTTTCTTT. Protein sequence: CASSDRENTEAFF.

This chain connects TRBV5-1 to TRBJ1-3; D unclear. The ends were cut back, 0 bases at V and 2 bases at J, with 9 bases in the middle. The CDR3 has 15 amino acids. CDR1 SGHRS and CDR2 YFSETQ come from the germline V gene. The CDR3 sequence is CASSLVAGTGNTIYF. The CDR3 coding sequence is TGCGCCAGCAGCTTGGTAGCTGGAACTGGAAACACCATATATTTT.

The rearrangement joins TRBV9 to TRBJ2-2, with 12 bases identical to TRBD2. Germline assignment: CDR1 SGDLS and CDR2 YYNGEE. V shed 4 bases and J 0 bases; nucleotides not matched to a gene: 7. The length of the CDR3 is 18 residues. The chain's CDR3 is CASSSRLAGVANTGELFF. CDR3 DNA sequence: TGTGCCAGCAGCTCACGACTAGCGGGGGTCGCGAACACCGGGGAGCTGTTTTTT. Full variable domain (remainder filled in from reference TRBV9 and TRBJ2-2): DSGVTQTPKHLITATGQRVTLRCSPRSGDLSVYWYQQSLDQGLQFLIQYYNGEERAKGNILERFSAQQFPDLHSELNLSSLELGDSALYFCASSSRLAGVANTGELFFGEGSRLTVL.

This chain links TRBV27 with TRBJ2-2; tentatively, D is TRBD1 or TRBD2 (5 bases each). The CDR3 runs to 15 residues. Germline CDR1 MNHEY, CDR2 SMNVEV (reference sequence). Between the trimmed V and J ends, which lost 9 bases and 2 bases, there was a span of 16 bases. The CDR3 sequence: CASQTQEANTGELFF. In DNA, the CDR3 is TGTGCCAGTCAAACACAGGAGGCCAACACCGGGGAGCTGTTTTTT.

J is TRBJ2-4 and V is TRBV28, with D hard to call. CDR1 is MDHEN and CDR2 is SYDVKM in the germline V gene. This CDR3 has 11 residues. Trimming took 4 bases from V and 5 from J, leaving 3 bases between them. Written as DNA, the CDR3 is TGTGCCAGCAGTTGGCAAAACATTCAGTACTTC. The encoded protein is CASSWQNIQYF.

The chain recombines TRBV5-8 with TRBJ1-5; D is undetermined. CDR3 length: 17 residues. The V end lost 3 bases, the J end lost 4 bases, and 20 bases lay between the germline ends. The germline V gene has CDR1 SGHTS and CDR2 YDEGEE. The CDR3 reads CASSSSLGSMGNQPQHF. Written as DNA, the CDR3 is TGTGCCAGCAGCTCTAGTTTGGGGTCCATGGGGAATCAGCCCCAGCATTTT.

In nucleotides, the CDR3 is TGCGCCAGCGGAAAAAAAGGACAGCCCGCCGCTCGTTTCATGAACACTGAAGCTTTCTTT. This codes for CASGKKGQPAARFMNTEAFF. V usage is TRBV5-1 and J usage is TRBJ1-1, with D possibly being TRBD1 (6 bases). Germline values: CDR1 SGHRS, CDR2 YFSETQ. This CDR3 region has 20 residues. Between the trimmed V and J ends, which lost 7 bases and 0 bases, there was a span of 31 bases.

The genes are TRBV5-4 and TRBJ2-3, with 9 bases identical to TRBD2. The germline V gene has CDR1 SGHNT and CDR2 YYREEE (reference sequence). The CDR3 is made up of 15 amino acids. J lost 4 bases, V lost 0 bases, and 3 bases had no gene match. The CDR3 loop is CASSLGLAGPDTQYF. The CDR3 region has the DNA TGTGCCAGCAGCTTGGGGCTAGCGGGACCAGATACGCAGTATTTT.

The chain has TRBV28 and TRBJ2-7; D gene uncertain. The CDR3 extends over 12 amino acids. Looked up from germline, CDR1 is MDHEN and CDR2 is SYDVKM. V was trimmed by 8 bases and J by 6 bases, leaving 14 bases between them. CDR3 region: CASCQTPREQYF. The CDR3 coding sequence is TGTGCCAGCTGCCAGACTCCTCGCGAGCAGTACTTC.

The J gene is TRBJ1-2, the V gene TRBV6-5; 7 nucleotides agree with TRBD1. This CDR3 is 15 amino acids long. Germline CDR1 MNHEY, CDR2 SVGAGI. The V segment lost 6 bases and the J segment 3 bases; nucleotides outside the gene matches: 10. For the CDR3, the DNA is TGTGCCAGCAGGAGGGGCAGGGGGACCGACTATGGCTACACCTTC. Translated: CASRRGRGTDYGYTF.